Listed below are T cell receptor beta chains from one sample, sequenced in a study of blood T cells in healthy people across ages. MiXCR was run by TCRdb on the 5' RACE reads, yielding one entry per CDR3 protein. Among under 750,000 distinct CDR3 sequences, roughly 48% were seen once, and the ten largest hold just under 25%. What was sequenced was blood. These receptors were taken from a man at least 80 years old in good health. The CDR3 runs from the conserved cysteine through the conserved F or W. A D gene is named only where the DNA matches it firmly. Some rows have no size entry. The others give once, few or many, or a class for an expanded clone.

j_call: TRBJ2-3
v_call: TRBV7-2
clone_size: -
d_call: -
cdr3_aa: CASSLWRTGGLDTQYF
cdr3_nt: TGTGCCAGCAGCTTATGGCGGACAGGAGGGTTGGATACGCAGTATTTT

j_call: TRBJ1-2
v_call: TRBV12-3/TRBV12-4
clone_size: -
d_call: TRBD1
cdr3_aa: CASSETGVPSGGYTF
cdr3_nt: TGTGCCAGCAGTGAAACAGGGGTTCCTTCTGGTGGCTACACCTTC

j_call: TRBJ2-3
v_call: TRBV18
clone_size: -
d_call: TRBD2
cdr3_aa: CASSPRASGRTDTQYF
cdr3_nt: TGTGCCAGCTCACCACGGGCTAGCGGGAGAACAGATACGCAGTATTTT

j_call: TRBJ1-1
v_call: TRBV2
clone_size: few
d_call: -
cdr3_aa: CASGQLNTEAFF
cdr3_nt: TGTGCCAGCGGACAGCTGAACACTGAAGCTTTCTTT

j_call: TRBJ1-2
v_call: TRBV20-1
clone_size: -
d_call: -
cdr3_aa: CSATGGGGYTF
cdr3_nt: TGCAGTGCTACAGGCGGAGGTGGCTACACCTTC

j_call: TRBJ2-3
v_call: TRBV21-1
clone_size: -
d_call: -
cdr3_aa: CASSSPGRDVHRYRQYF
cdr3_nt: TGTGCCAGCAGCTCCCCGGGACGGGATGTTCACAGATATAGGCAGTATTTT

j_call: TRBJ2-7
v_call: TRBV10-3
clone_size: few
d_call: TRBD1
cdr3_aa: CAISLGQGASEQYF
cdr3_nt: TGTGCCATCAGTTTGGGACAGGGGGCGAGTGAGCAGTACTTC

j_call: TRBJ1-2
v_call: TRBV30
clone_size: -
d_call: TRBD1
cdr3_aa: CATYRGGEDGYTF
cdr3_nt: TGTGCCACATACAGGGGGGGCGAGGATGGCTACACCTTC

j_call: TRBJ2-1
v_call: TRBV12-3/TRBV12-4
clone_size: many
d_call: TRBD2
cdr3_aa: CASSLAAGGYNEQFF
cdr3_nt: TGTGCCAGCAGTTTAGCAGCGGGAGGTTATAATGAGCAGTTCTTC

j_call: TRBJ2-3
v_call: TRBV7-8
clone_size: -
d_call: TRBD2
cdr3_aa: CASSRRTSGGTDTQYF
cdr3_nt: TGTGCCAGCAGCAGGCGGACTAGCGGGGGCACAGATACGCAGTATTTT

j_call: TRBJ1-1
v_call: TRBV7-2
clone_size: -
d_call: -
cdr3_aa: CASSQSRAEAFF
cdr3_nt: TGTGCCAGCAGCCAAAGTCGGGCTGAAGCTTTCTTT

j_call: TRBJ2-2
v_call: TRBV25-1
clone_size: -
d_call: -
cdr3_aa: CASLGQTNTGELFF
cdr3_nt: TGTGCCAGTCTTGGACAGACGAACACCGGGGAGCTGTTTTTT

j_call: TRBJ2-5
v_call: TRBV7-9
clone_size: few
d_call: -
cdr3_aa: CASSLDSAHETQYF
cdr3_nt: TGTGCCAGCAGCTTAGATTCAGCGCATGAGACCCAGTACTTC

j_call: TRBJ2-1
v_call: TRBV28
clone_size: few
d_call: TRBD2
cdr3_aa: CASRTSGSSVEQFF
cdr3_nt: TGTGCCAGCAGGACTAGCGGGAGTAGTGTTGAGCAGTTCTTC

j_call: TRBJ2-1
v_call: TRBV4-3
clone_size: few
d_call: -
cdr3_aa: CASSSESYNEQFF
cdr3_nt: TGCGCCAGCAGTTCGGAGAGCTACAATGAGCAGTTCTTC

j_call: TRBJ2-1
v_call: TRBV10-2
clone_size: -
d_call: TRBD1
cdr3_aa: CASSEVDRGDEQFF
cdr3_nt: TGCGCCAGCAGTGAGGTAGACAGGGGCGATGAGCAGTTCTTC

j_call: TRBJ2-5
v_call: TRBV5-5
clone_size: many
d_call: TRBD2
cdr3_aa: CASRGNSGGEETQYF
cdr3_nt: TGTGCCAGCAGGGGTAATAGCGGGGGGGAAGAGACCCAGTACTTC

j_call: TRBJ1-4
v_call: TRBV20-1
clone_size: -
d_call: -
cdr3_aa: CSARVDGPLSNEKLFF
cdr3_nt: TGCAGTGCTAGAGTCGACGGACCGCTGTCTAATGAAAAACTGTTTTTT

j_call: TRBJ1-1
v_call: TRBV7-9
clone_size: -
d_call: -
cdr3_aa: CASSQPAGALNTEAFF
cdr3_nt: TGTGCCAGCAGCCAACCGGCGGGGGCACTGAACACTGAAGCTTTCTTT

j_call: TRBJ1-4
v_call: TRBV4-2
clone_size: -
d_call: -
cdr3_aa: CASSLLRTKNEKLFF
cdr3_nt: TGTGCCAGCAGCCTTCTTAGAACGAAAAATGAAAAACTGTTTTTT

j_call: TRBJ2-5
v_call: TRBV15
clone_size: few
d_call: -
cdr3_aa: CATSRVTGQGGETQYF
cdr3_nt: TGTGCCACCAGCAGAGTCACAGGGCAGGGTGGGGAGACCCAGTACTTC

j_call: TRBJ2-5
v_call: TRBV20-1
clone_size: -
d_call: TRBD1
cdr3_aa: CRASKTGGSETQYF
cdr3_nt: TGCAGAGCTAGTAAGACAGGGGGGTCGGAGACCCAGTACTTC

j_call: TRBJ2-3
v_call: TRBV27
clone_size: -
d_call: TRBD1
cdr3_aa: CASRERTGTQYF
cdr3_nt: TGTGCCAGCAGAGAGAGGACAGGCACGCAGTATTTT

j_call: TRBJ2-7
v_call: TRBV5-8
clone_size: once
d_call: TRBD1
cdr3_aa: CASSGTPTGDEQYF
cdr3_nt: TGTGCCAGCAGCGGCACTCCCACAGGGGACGAGCAGTACTTC

j_call: TRBJ1-2
v_call: TRBV30
clone_size: -
d_call: -
cdr3_aa: CAWSTGYGYTF
cdr3_nt: TGTGCCTGGAGTACAGGGTACGGCTACACCTTC

j_call: TRBJ2-1
v_call: TRBV5-1
clone_size: -
d_call: -
cdr3_aa: CASKSGGQPLLGNEQFF
cdr3_nt: TGCGCCAGCAAATCCGGCGGACAGCCTCTATTGGGAAATGAGCAGTTCTTC

j_call: TRBJ2-7
v_call: TRBV10-3
clone_size: -
d_call: TRBD2
cdr3_aa: CAISEKTSGSWSGYEQYF
cdr3_nt: TGTGCCATCAGTGAGAAAACTAGCGGGAGTTGGAGCGGATACGAGCAGTACTTC

j_call: TRBJ2-1
v_call: TRBV20-1
clone_size: -
d_call: -
cdr3_aa: CSAPVLGGYEQFF
cdr3_nt: TGCAGTGCCCCCGTGCTTGGCGGGTATGAGCAGTTCTTC

j_call: TRBJ2-5
v_call: TRBV7-2
clone_size: few
d_call: TRBD1
cdr3_aa: CASSPGGMETQYF
cdr3_nt: TGTGCCAGCAGCCCAGGGGGCATGGAGACCCAGTACTTC

j_call: TRBJ2-2
v_call: TRBV6-6
clone_size: many
d_call: -
cdr3_aa: CASSYSDVGLGELFF
cdr3_nt: TGTGCCAGCAGTTACTCGGATGTGGGTCTTGGAGAGCTGTTTTTT

j_call: TRBJ2-7
v_call: TRBV18
clone_size: -
d_call: TRBD1
cdr3_aa: CASSRAGGIYEQYF
cdr3_nt: TGTGCCAGCTCCAGGGCAGGGGGAATCTACGAGCAGTACTTC

j_call: TRBJ1-1
v_call: TRBV10-3
clone_size: -
d_call: TRBD1
cdr3_aa: CAITSDRDDTEAFF
cdr3_nt: TGTGCCATCACCTCGGACAGGGACGACACTGAAGCTTTCTTT

j_call: TRBJ1-5
v_call: TRBV9
clone_size: once
d_call: -
cdr3_aa: CASSASGTNQPQHF
cdr3_nt: TGTGCCAGCAGCGCTTCCGGGACCAATCAGCCCCAGCATTTT

j_call: TRBJ2-3
v_call: TRBV29-1
clone_size: -
d_call: TRBD2
cdr3_aa: CSTRLAGAGDTQYF
cdr3_nt: TGCAGCACCCGCTTAGCGGGGGCCGGAGATACGCAGTATTTT

j_call: TRBJ2-5
v_call: TRBV29-1
clone_size: -
d_call: -
cdr3_aa: CSVTMLGAGGTQYF
cdr3_nt: TGCAGCGTAACGATGTTGGGGGCAGGCGGGACCCAGTACTTC

j_call: TRBJ2-1
v_call: TRBV5-4
clone_size: few
d_call: TRBD2
cdr3_aa: CASSPGGASGNNEQFF
cdr3_nt: TGTGCCAGCAGCCCGGGGGGGGCTAGCGGGAACAATGAGCAGTTCTTC

j_call: TRBJ1-5
v_call: TRBV4-1
clone_size: -
d_call: TRBD1
cdr3_aa: CASSQEGQGVGQPQHF
cdr3_nt: TGCGCCAGCAGCCAAGAGGGACAGGGTGTAGGACAGCCCCAGCATTTT

j_call: TRBJ2-7
v_call: TRBV7-2
clone_size: few
d_call: -
cdr3_aa: CASSDRLSGAYEQYF
cdr3_nt: TGTGCCAGCAGCGATCGCTTGAGTGGAGCCTACGAGCAGTACTTC

j_call: TRBJ2-7
v_call: TRBV6-2/TRBV6-3
clone_size: few
d_call: TRBD1
cdr3_aa: CASSPSAGGYEQYF
cdr3_nt: TGTGCCAGCAGTCCTTCGGCAGGGGGCTACGAGCAGTACTTC

j_call: TRBJ2-7
v_call: TRBV9
clone_size: -
d_call: TRBD2
cdr3_aa: CASSPGLASSYEQYF
cdr3_nt: TGTGCCAGCAGCCCGGGACTAGCGTCCTCCTACGAGCAGTACTTC

j_call: TRBJ2-7
v_call: TRBV20-1
clone_size: -
d_call: -
cdr3_aa: CSARDMVSSYEQYF
cdr3_nt: TGCAGTGCTAGAGATATGGTGAGCTCCTACGAGCAGTACTTC

j_call: TRBJ1-5
v_call: TRBV5-1
clone_size: -
d_call: -
cdr3_aa: CASRPSSHSNQPQHF
cdr3_nt: TGCGCCAGCAGGCCCAGCAGTCACAGCAATCAGCCCCAGCATTTT

j_call: TRBJ2-7
v_call: TRBV18
clone_size: -
d_call: TRBD2
cdr3_aa: CASSPPGTTKSYEQYF
cdr3_nt: TGTGCCAGCTCACCACCTGGGACTACCAAATCCTACGAGCAGTACTTC

j_call: TRBJ1-2
v_call: TRBV7-9
clone_size: once
d_call: TRBD1
cdr3_aa: CASSLEQGAAVGYTF
cdr3_nt: TGTGCCAGCAGCTTAGAGCAGGGGGCGGCGGTCGGCTACACCTTC

j_call: TRBJ2-7
v_call: TRBV9
clone_size: -
d_call: -
cdr3_aa: CASSVDEGPYEQYF
cdr3_nt: TGTGCCAGCAGCGTAGACGAGGGGCCCTACGAGCAGTACTTC

j_call: TRBJ2-1
v_call: TRBV7-2
clone_size: few
d_call: -
cdr3_aa: CASSSAGQYVEQFF
cdr3_nt: TGTGCCAGCAGCTCAGCGGGACAGTACGTGGAGCAGTTCTTC

j_call: TRBJ2-1
v_call: TRBV7-2
clone_size: -
d_call: -
cdr3_aa: CASSSLRRGPNEQFF
cdr3_nt: TGTGCCAGCAGCTCACTACGGCGGGGGCCCAATGAGCAGTTCTTC

j_call: TRBJ1-2
v_call: TRBV4-2
clone_size: -
d_call: -
cdr3_aa: CASSPSGWRTYGYTF
cdr3_nt: TGTGCCAGCAGCCCCTCAGGGTGGCGGACCTATGGCTACACCTTC

j_call: TRBJ1-4
v_call: TRBV29-1
clone_size: -
d_call: -
cdr3_aa: CSVEGGGGGEKLFF
cdr3_nt: TGCAGCGTTGAAGGAGGGGGAGGAGGTGAAAAACTGTTTTTT

j_call: TRBJ2-4
v_call: TRBV10-3
clone_size: -
d_call: TRBD1
cdr3_aa: CAISEPPTGDQNIQYF
cdr3_nt: TGTGCCATCAGTGAACCCCCGACAGGGGACCAAAACATTCAGTACTTC

j_call: TRBJ2-1
v_call: TRBV6-2/TRBV6-3
clone_size: -
d_call: TRBD2
cdr3_aa: CASSYSGTSGRGEQFF
cdr3_nt: TGTGCCAGCAGTTACTCGGGGACTAGCGGGAGAGGTGAGCAGTTCTTC

j_call: TRBJ1-4
v_call: TRBV25-1
clone_size: -
d_call: -
cdr3_aa: CARWAPSAENEKLFF
cdr3_nt: TGTGCCAGATGGGCCCCCAGCGCAGAGAACGAAAAACTGTTTTTT

j_call: TRBJ2-1
v_call: TRBV20-1
clone_size: few
d_call: -
cdr3_aa: CSAGGSQGVYNEQFF
cdr3_nt: TGCAGTGCTGGGGGGAGCCAGGGGGTGTACAATGAGCAGTTCTTC

j_call: TRBJ1-1
v_call: TRBV7-9
clone_size: -
d_call: TRBD1
cdr3_aa: CASSPHRDRGTEAFF
cdr3_nt: TGTGCCAGCAGCCCCCACCGGGACAGGGGCACTGAAGCTTTCTTT